The next 26 T cell receptor beta chains were all read from a single sample in a study of T cell clonality in common variable immunodeficiency. The assay was immunoSEQ multiplex PCR, and TCRdb's table has in-frame clones only and misses some. The sample contains under 40,000 clones, none of them singletons. Sequencing was done on a sample of peripheral blood mononuclear cells. The receptors derive from a person aged 18-70 years in good health.

This clone was detected many times. The read terminates 3 residues before the CDR3 end, so the remaining end is supplied by the germline J gene. This rearrangement joins TRBV7-8 to TRBJ2-1; 10 bases fit TRBD2. CDR1 SGHVS and CDR2 FQNEAQ come from the germline V gene. V shed 4 bases, J shed 4 bases, and the junction held 10 bases outside the gene matches. This CDR3 has 17 amino acids. The CDR3 bases that were read are TGTGCCAGCAGCTCTTATGGGCCTAGCGGGGGATACAATGAG. Its protein is CASSSYGPSGGYNE. The entire CDR3 reads CASSSYGPSGGYNEQFF.

This clone appeared many times. This CDR3 reads CASSQGPGNEKLFF. CDR3 DNA (partial): TGCGCCAGCAGCCAAGGACCAGGGAATGAAAAA. This chain joins TRBV4-1 and TRBJ1-4; D possibly corresponds to TRBD1 (5 bases). The read falls 3 residues short of the CDR3 end, and the missing part is taken from the germline J gene. V lost 1 base to trimming and J lost 5 bases, with 8 bases between them. Germline-derived CDR1 and CDR2 are MGHRA and YSYEKL. This CDR3 has 14 residues.

This clone was counted ten times or more. The read halts 3 residues ahead of the CDR3 end, with the missing end drawn from the germline J gene. This rearrangement joins TRBV11-3 to TRBJ2-3, with a weak D call TRBD2 (5 bases). Germline V lookup: CDR1 SGHNT, CDR2 YENEEA. The CDR3 contains 14 residues. The germline V and J ends were trimmed by 5 bases and 2 bases, with 11 bases remaining between them. The CDR3 sequence: CASSIAGITDTQYF. The DNA read from the CDR3 is TGTGCCAGCAGCATCGCGGGTATCACAGATACG.

Comment on this clone: The DNA ends 3 residues before the CDR3 does, and the rest of the CDR3 is filled in from the germline J gene. The J gene is TRBJ1-3, the V gene TRBV19; the D is unclear. Germline lookup yields CDR1 LNHDA and CDR2 SQIVND (reference sequence). V shed 4 bases and J shed 4 bases, with 11 bases lying between them. The CDR3 contains 14 residues. CDR3 DNA (partial): TGTGCCAGTAGTACGACTATGGCAGGAAACACC. Translated, it gives CASSTTMAGNT. The CDR3 reads in full as CASSTTMAGNTIYF.

Many counts were recorded for this clone. The missing CDR3 end, 3 residues past where the read stops, is filled in from the germline J gene. The chain links TRBV19 to TRBJ1-4, with D possibly matching TRBD1 (6 bases). CDR1 and CDR2 from the germline V gene are LNHDA and SQIVND (reference sequence). Trimming stripped 5 bases from V and 3 bases from J, with 13 bases between. The CDR3 sequence is 15 residues long. The part of the CDR3 DNA that was read is TGTGCCAGTAGTCCACGACAGGCGCCTAATGAAAAA. Its translation is CASSPRQAPNEK. The whole CDR3 protein is CASSPRQAPNEKLFF.

In this sample, this clone turned up many times. The read finishes 3 residues shy of the CDR3 end, and the germline J gene is used to complete it. The chain links TRBV28 to TRBJ1-2; possible D gene TRBD1, 6 bases. Trimming took 6 bases from V and 2 from J, leaving 22 bases between them. The CDR3 is 17 amino acids. In germline, CDR1 is MDHEN, CDR2 SYDVKM. This chain's CDR3 is CASSNLGGRILNYGYTF. CDR3 bases read: TGTGCCAGCAGCAACTTAGGGGGACGGATACTCAACTATGGC.

There are many counts of this clone. Read coverage stops 3 residues before the CDR3 terminus; the germline J gene supplies the remainder. The chain joins TRBV20-1 to TRBJ1-4, with D maybe TRBD1 (6 bases). The CDR3 has 15 residues. The ends were cut back, 4 bases at V and 0 bases at J, with 12 bases in the middle. Germline V gene data show CDR1 as DFQATT and CDR2 as SNEGSKA (reference sequence). The CDR3: CSAKDSSSTNEKLFF. The sequenced part of the CDR3 DNA is TGCAGTGCTAAGGACAGTTCGTCAACTAATGAAAAA.

This clone has ten or more counts. The read comes to an end 3 residues before the CDR3 does, leaving the germline J gene to fill in the end. J is TRBJ1-2 and V is TRBV20-1, with D unresolved. The CDR3 is 11 residues long. In germline, CDR1 is DFQATT, CDR2 SNEGSKA (reference sequence). CDR3 DNA (partial): TGCAGTGCCCCTCTCGGGGAAGGC. The encoded protein is CSAPLGEG. The full CDR3 sequence reads CSAPLGEGYTF.

This clone has a count of ten or more. CDR3 loop: CASSSGTPKGYEQYF. The CDR3 DNA, read in part, is TGTGCCAGCAGCTCGGGGACACCAAAGGGTTACGAG. The chain employs TRBV7-2 and TRBJ2-7; maybe TRBD1 (6 bases). Sequencing ends 3 residues short of the CDR3 end; the germline J gene provides the rest. CDR3 length equals 15 residues. V was clipped by 4 bases and J by 4 bases, with 17 bases between them. The germline V gene encodes CDR1 SGHTA and CDR2 FQGNSA.

This clone appeared many times. The sequenced fragment ends 3 residues before the CDR3 boundary, so the rest is inferred from the germline J gene. The genes are TRBV20-1 and TRBJ1-2; D is possibly TRBD1 (5 bases). This CDR3 has 12 amino acids. The V and J ends lost 5 bases and 5 bases respectively, with 12 bases between them. The V gene's germline CDR1 is DFQATT and CDR2 SNEGSKA (reference sequence). The sequenced part of the CDR3 DNA is TGCAGTGCTGGACAATCAGCGTATGGC. Residues: CSAGQSAYG. The entire CDR3 protein reads CSAGQSAYGYTF.

This clone was found many times. The read terminates 3 residues before the CDR3 end, so the remaining end is supplied by the germline J gene. J is TRBJ2-6 and V is TRBV29-1; weak D call: TRBD2 (5 bases). Germline lookup yields CDR1 SQVTM and CDR2 ANQGSEA. This CDR3 region has 14 residues. V dropped 4 bases and J dropped 2 bases, with 9 bases sitting between them. CDR3 sequence reads: CSVAEGAGANVLTF. The CDR3 DNA, read in part, is TGCAGCGTTGCCGAGGGCGCTGGGGCCAACGTC.

This clone appeared many times. The observed sequence ends 3 residues before the CDR3 terminus, with the missing tail filled in from the germline J gene. V is TRBV20-1 and J is TRBJ1-5; weak D call: TRBD1 (6 bases). The V end lost 0 bases, the J end lost 3 bases, and 15 bases lay between the germline ends. Germline V gene sequence: CDR1 DFQATT, CDR2 SNEGSKA (reference sequence). The CDR3 loop spans 16 amino acids. Here the CDR3 reads CSARDRGGTNNQPQHF. The sequenced part of the CDR3 DNA is TGCAGTGCTAGAGATCGGGGCGGGACAAACAATCAGCCC.

This clone showed up just a few times. The CDR3 end is not reached by the read, which stops 3 residues before it; the germline J gene fills it in. The V gene is TRBV5-4, the J gene TRBJ1-6; 9 bases map to TRBD1. The ends lost 7 bases at V and 7 bases at J; junction bases unmatched: 12. CDR1 SGHNT and CDR2 YYREEE come from the germline V gene (reference sequence). The CDR3 loop spans 16 amino acids. The CDR3 spells CASAPPGDRVNSPLHF. Incomplete CDR3 DNA: TGTGCCAGCGCCCCGCCCGGGGACAGGGTGAATTCACCC. Using reference TRBV5-4 and TRBJ1-6 for the parts outside the CDR3, the full variable domain is ETGVTQSPTHLIKTRGQQVTLRCSSQSGHNTVSWYQQALGQGPQFIFQYYREEENGRGNFPPRFSGLQFPNYSSELNVNALELDDSALYLCASAPPGDRVNSPLHFGNGTRLTVT.

This clone was counted many times. The read ends 3 residues early relative to the CDR3; the germline J gene fills the gap. V usage is TRBV4-2 and J usage is TRBJ1-4; no reliable D call. CDR1 LGHNA and CDR2 YNFKEQ come from the germline V gene. The CDR3 has 12 amino acids. V was pared by 5 bases and J by 6 bases, with 7 bases between. The CDR3 bases that were read are TGTGCCAGCAGCAGCCGTGATGAAAAA. Its protein is CASSSRDEK. The full CDR3 protein is CASSSRDEKLFF.

In this sample, this clone turned up many times. From the germline J gene comes the end of the CDR3, since the read stops 3 residues before it. The V call is TRBV28, the J call TRBJ2-7, with TRBD1 identical over 8 bases. The CDR3 runs 14 residues. V gave up 5 bases and J gave up 1 base; unmatched junction bases: 4. From germline, CDR1 is MDHEN and CDR2 SYDVKM. This CDR3 is CASSRTGISYEQYF. CDR3 DNA (partial): TGTGCCAGCAGTCGGACAGGGATTTCCTACGAG.

This clone occurred many times. The read ends 3 residues before the CDR3 terminus; that terminus is restored from the germline J gene. Other DNA variants within this sample encode the same CDR3. The chain recombines TRBV7-6 with TRBJ1-3, with D tentatively TRBD1 (5 bases). V gave up 3 bases and J gave up 0 bases, with 9 bases separating them. The CDR3 loop spans 15 amino acids. Germline V gene sequence: CDR1 SGHVS, CDR2 FNYEAQ. The CDR3 sequence is CASSFGGGSGNTIYF. The sequenced part of the CDR3 DNA is TGTGCCAGCAGCTTCGGGGGTGGCTCTGGAAACACC.

This clone was observed a handful of times. The read is 3 residues too short to cover the CDR3 end, so that end is filled in from the germline J gene. The chain employs TRBV19 and TRBJ1-2; D uncertain. Germline V gives CDR1 LNHDA, CDR2 SQIVND (reference sequence). This CDR3 comprises 14 residues. Trimming took off 4 bases at V and 6 bases at J, with 15 bases between the two ends. CDR3 residues: CASSTRADRDGYTF. The DNA read from the CDR3 is TGTGCCAGTAGTACCAGAGCGGACCGGGATGGC.

This clone was recorded at least ten times. The read finishes 3 residues shy of the CDR3 end, and the germline J gene is used to complete it. The genes are TRBV5-1 and TRBJ2-7, with 7 bases aligning to TRBD2. This CDR3 has 13 amino acids. The junction had 5 bases not matched to a gene; V was cut back by 2 bases and J by 6 bases. Germline loops: CDR1 SGHRS, CDR2 YFSETQ. CDR3 sequence reads: CASSLAGPPEQYF. Incomplete CDR3 DNA: TGCGCCAGCAGCTTAGCGGGACCGCCCGAG.

This clone was recorded a few times. From the germline J gene comes the end of the CDR3, since the read stops 3 residues before it. V and J are TRBV2 and TRBJ2-1, with D possibly TRBD2 on 6 matching bases. Trimming shortened V by 8 bases and J by 4 bases, and 12 bases separated the two germline ends. The germline V gene encodes CDR1 SNHLY and CDR2 FYNNEI. The CDR3 has 13 amino acids. The CDR3 DNA, read in part, is TGTGCCAGCGGTCTAGCGAGATACAATGAG. This translates into CASGLARYNE. From start to end, the CDR3 is CASGLARYNEQFF.

This clone was seen ten or more times. The CDR3 is cut off 3 residues early in the read; its end comes from the germline J gene. The chain has TRBV6-4 and TRBJ2-3; D unclear. V was trimmed by 3 bases and J by 0 bases, leaving 4 bases between them. CDR1 is MRHNA, CDR2 SNTAGT, per germline. The CDR3 totals 13 residues. The CDR3 sequence is CASSESSTDTQYF. The sequenced part of the CDR3 DNA is TGTGCCAGCAGTGAGTCTAGCACAGATACG.

There are many counts of this clone. The sequenced fragment ends 3 residues before the CDR3 boundary, so the rest is inferred from the germline J gene. The gene calls are TRBV5-5 and TRBJ1-1; tentative D call: TRBD1 (5 bases). The V end was cut by 2 bases, the J end by 1 base, with 6 bases between. The CDR3 spans 13 residues. The germline CDR1 and CDR2 sequences are SGHKS and YYEKEE (reference sequence). The CDR3 reads CASSLQANTEAFF. The part of the CDR3 DNA that was read is TGTGCCAGCAGCTTACAGGCGAACACTGAA.

This clone was detected many times. The observed sequence ends 3 residues before the CDR3 terminus, with the missing tail filled in from the germline J gene. This chain joins TRBV18 and TRBJ2-5; 9 nucleotides align to TRBD2. From germline, CDR1 is KGHSH and CDR2 LQKENI. Trimming took 6 bases from V and 5 from J; bases not matched to a gene: 7. This CDR3 contains 14 residues. Here the CDR3 reads CASSLAGEWETQYF. CDR3 DNA (partial): TGTGCCAGCTCCTTAGCGGGAGAGTGGGAGACC.

This clone was recorded many times. The read finishes 3 residues shy of the CDR3 end, and the germline J gene is used to complete it. J is TRBJ1-4 and V is TRBV4-1; D is ambiguous. The CDR3 contains 15 residues. V was trimmed by 3 bases and J by 7 bases, leaving 15 bases between them. Per the germline V gene, CDR1 is MGHRA and CDR2 is YSYEKL. The sequenced CDR3 bases are TGCGCCAGCAGCCAGCCTCGGGAAGCGGGTGAAAAA. Translating it yields CASSQPREAGEK. The whole CDR3 is CASSQPREAGEKLFF.

This clone was recorded at least ten times. Coverage ceases 3 residues before the CDR3 finishes, and the germline J gene fills in the end. The chain uses TRBV27 and TRBJ1-2; 10 bases line up with TRBD1. Germline V gene lookup returns CDR1 MNHEY and CDR2 SMNVEV (reference sequence). The length of the CDR3 is 13 residues. CDR3 DNA, as far as it was read: TGTGCCAGCAGTCCGGGACAGGGGAGGGGC. Residues: CASSPGQGRG. From start to end, the CDR3 is CASSPGQGRGYTF.

This clone was observed at least ten times. The read halts 3 residues ahead of the CDR3 end, with the missing end drawn from the germline J gene. V is TRBV11-3 and J is TRBJ2-1; 8 bases map to TRBD2. Germline-derived CDR1 and CDR2 are SGHNT and YENEEA. The CDR3 contains 14 residues. The J segment lost 8 bases and the V segment lost 6 bases, leaving 9 bases of the junction unmatched. The CDR3 DNA, read in part, is TGTGCCAGCAGTCCGGGACTAGTTGGCGATGAG. Its protein product is CASSPGLVGDE. The whole CDR3 is CASSPGLVGDEQFF. Full variable domain (missing parts from reference TRBV11-3 and TRBJ2-1): EAGVVQSPRYKIIEKKQPVAFWCNPISGHNTLYWYLQNLGQGPELLIRYENEEAVDDSQLPKDRFSAERLKGVDSTLKIQPAELGDSAVYLCASSPGLVGDEQFFGPGTRLTVL.

This clone was found many times. The read comes to an end 3 residues before the CDR3 does, leaving the germline J gene to fill in the end. This chain connects TRBV29-1 to TRBJ2-1; tentatively, D is TRBD1 (5 bases). Germline V CDR1 and CDR2: SQVTM, ANQGSEA. Trimming stripped 6 bases from V and 1 base from J, with 13 bases between. The CDR3 loop spans 14 amino acids. CDR3 loop: CSVSWTRSYNEQFF. The CDR3 DNA, read in part, is TGCAGCGTCAGCTGGACAAGGTCCTACAATGAG.